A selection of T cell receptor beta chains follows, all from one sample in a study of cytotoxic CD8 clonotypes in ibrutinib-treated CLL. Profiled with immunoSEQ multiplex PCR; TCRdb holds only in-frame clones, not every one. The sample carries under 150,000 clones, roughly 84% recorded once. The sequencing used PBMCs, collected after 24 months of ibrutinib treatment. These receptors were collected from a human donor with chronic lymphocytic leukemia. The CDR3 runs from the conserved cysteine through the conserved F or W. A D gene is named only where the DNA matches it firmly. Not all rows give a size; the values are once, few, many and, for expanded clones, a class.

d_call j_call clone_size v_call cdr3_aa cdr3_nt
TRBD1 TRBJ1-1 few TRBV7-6 CASSHALGQGVTEAFF TGTGCCAGCAGCCACGCCCTAGGACAGGGTGTCACTGAAGCTTTCTTT
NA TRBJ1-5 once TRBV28 CASSFEGREVGNQPQHF TGTGCCAGCAGTTTCGAGGGCAGGGAGGTGGGCAATCAGCCCCAGCATTTT
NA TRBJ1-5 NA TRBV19 CASCPRDTLYSNQPQHF TGTGCCAGTTGCCCCCGGGACACGCTTTACAGCAATCAGCCCCAGCATTTT
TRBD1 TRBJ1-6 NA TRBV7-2 CASSILPGGQGASPLHF TGTGCCAGCAGCATACTGCCCGGTGGACAGGGGGCATCACCCCTCCACTTT
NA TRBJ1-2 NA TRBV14 CASSQVVAGSNYGYTF TGTGCCAGCAGCCAAGTGGTGGCAGGGAGTAACTATGGCTACACCTTC
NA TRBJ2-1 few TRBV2 CASSESGFSNEQFF TGTGCCAGCAGTGAATCTGGGTTTAGCAATGAGCAGTTCTTC
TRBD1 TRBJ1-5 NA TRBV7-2 CASSLDRAGNQPQHF TGTGCCAGCAGCTTGGACAGGGCTGGCAATCAGCCCCAGCATTTT
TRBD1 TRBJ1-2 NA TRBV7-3 CASSPTPGQGVYGYTF TGTGCCAGCAGCCCTACCCCCGGACAGGGGGTCTATGGCTACACCTTC
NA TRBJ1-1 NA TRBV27 CASKTNRVPEAFF TGTGCCAGCAAGACAAACAGGGTACCTGAAGCTTTCTTT
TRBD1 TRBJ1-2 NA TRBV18 CASSQGGDGYTF TGTGCCAGCTCTCAGGGGGGAGATGGCTACACCTTC
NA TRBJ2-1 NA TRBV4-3 CASSQAAGSGAPRDNEQFF TGCGCCAGCAGCCAAGCCGCGGGTTCTGGGGCGCCCCGGGACAATGAGCAGTTCTTC
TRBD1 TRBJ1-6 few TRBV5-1 CASSPDRGPWPLHF TGCGCCAGCAGCCCTGACAGGGGGCCCTGGCCCCTCCACTTT
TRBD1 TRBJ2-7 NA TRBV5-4 CASSPDRATYEQYF TGTGCCAGCAGCCCCGACAGGGCGACCTACGAGCAGTACTTC
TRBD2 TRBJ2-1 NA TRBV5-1 CASSLVTSGGDEQFF TGCGCCAGCAGCTTGGTCACTAGCGGGGGAGATGAGCAGTTCTTC
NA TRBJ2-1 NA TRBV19 CASSIGTTQAGQFF TGTGCCAGTAGTATAGGGACGACCCAGGCGGGGCAGTTCTTC
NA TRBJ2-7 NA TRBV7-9 CASSLTGTRSYEQYF TGTGCCAGCAGCTTAACCGGGACCCGATCCTACGAGCAGTACTTC
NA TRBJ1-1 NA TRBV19 CASSTRQLNTEAFF TGTGCCAGTAGTACGCGACAGCTTAACACTGAAGCTTTCTTT
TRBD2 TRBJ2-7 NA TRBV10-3 CAISGTGTSGNYEQYF TGTGCCATCAGCGGGACCGGGACTAGCGGAAACTACGAGCAGTACTTC